The 11 T cell receptor beta chains presented below share a single source sample, sequenced in a study of blood T cell repertoires in COVID-19. The assay was immunoSEQ multiplex PCR, and TCRdb's table has in-frame clones only and misses some. The data hold tens of thousands of clones, with more than 75% observed a single time. Sequencing was done on a sample of peripheral blood. The receptors here all came from a man between 60 and 75 years old with acute or convalescent COVID-19.

The chain uses TRBV10-3 and TRBJ2-1; TRBD1 is a possible D gene (5 bases). V lost 0 bases and J lost 5, with 8 bases in between. Germline V gives CDR1 ENHRY, CDR2 SYGVKD. The CDR3 has 14 amino acids. DNA for the CDR3: TGTGCCATCAGTGAGTCGAAGGGGAACAATGAGCAGTTCTTC. Amino acids: CAISESKGNNEQFF.

The chain combines TRBV24-1 with TRBJ2-5, with TRBD2 matching over 13 bases. Looked up from germline, CDR1 is KGHDR and CDR2 is SFDVKD. This CDR3 is 17 amino acids long. Unmatched junction bases numbered 12, after V lost 9 bases and J lost 3 bases. CDR3 amino acids: CATPYPSGTSGKETQYF. The CDR3 nucleotides are TGTGCCACCCCCTACCCCTCCGGGACTAGCGGGAAAGAGACCCAGTACTTC.

The chain has TRBV6-6 and TRBJ2-4, with 7 bases fitting TRBD1. V dropped 6 bases and J dropped 2; count of bases not matched to a gene: 7. The germline gives CDR1 MNHNY, CDR2 SVGAGI (reference sequence). This CDR3 has 15 residues. As DNA, the CDR3 is TGTGCCAGCAGCCTGACAGGGATAACCAAAAACATTCAGTACTTC. Protein: CASSLTGITKNIQYF.

The V and J genes are TRBV27 and TRBJ1-6; 8 positions agree with TRBD1. The CDR3 loop spans 16 amino acids. Per the germline V gene, CDR1 is MNHEY and CDR2 is SMNVEV (reference sequence). The junction had 12 bases not matched to a gene; V was cut back by 6 bases and J by 8 bases. The CDR3 loop reads CASRIPGTGVHSPLHF. CDR3 nucleotides: TGTGCCAGCAGAATTCCCGGGACAGGCGTACATTCACCCCTCCACTTT.

The chain has TRBV7-9 and TRBJ2-3, with 9 bases identical to TRBD2. CDR1 and CDR2 (germline): SEHNR, FQNEAQ (reference sequence). The length of the CDR3 is 17 residues. The J segment lost 2 bases and the V segment lost 3 bases, leaving 9 bases of the junction unmatched. The CDR3 region is CASSLWAGGVPTDTQYF. DNA of the CDR3: TGTGCCAGCAGCTTGTGGGCGGGGGGGGTCCCCACAGATACGCAGTATTTT.

J is TRBJ2-1 and V is TRBV3-1 (or the pseudogene TRBV3-2); D remains ambiguous. There are 15 residues in the CDR3. The germline V gene has CDR1 LGHDT and CDR2 YNNKEL (reference sequence). V gave up 4 bases and J gave up 2 bases, with 12 bases separating them. CDR3 amino acids: CASSRAPPPYNEQFF. Written as DNA, the CDR3 is TGTGCCAGCAGCCGGGCGCCACCCCCCTACAATGAGCAGTTCTTC.

This clone was seen only once. The genes are TRBV24-1 and TRBJ2-3; TRBD2 aligns across 9 bases. This CDR3 is built from 15 residues. Germline V gene sequence: CDR1 KGHDR, CDR2 SFDVKD. With V trimmed by 9 bases and J by 4 bases, 10 bases remained unmatched. The CDR3 nucleotides read TGTGCCACCGCTCGTACAGCGGGGGGTTCAGATACGCAGTATTTT. It yields the protein CATARTAGGSDTQYF.

V is TRBV30 and J is TRBJ2-2; the D gene is possibly TRBD1 (5 bases). The CDR3 runs to 13 residues. The germline V and J ends were trimmed by 7 bases and 9 bases, with 18 bases remaining between them. Germline CDR1 is GTSNPN and CDR2 is SVGIG (reference sequence). CDR3 DNA sequence: TGTGCCTACCTCAAGGGGTACATGAGGGAGCTGTTTTTT. This sequence encodes CAYLKGYMRELFF.

This clone was recorded once. V and J are TRBV2 and TRBJ1-2, with 8 positions matching TRBD1. This CDR3 is 16 amino acids long. Germline V gene data show CDR1 as SNHLY and CDR2 as FYNNEI. V shed 2 bases, J shed 5 bases, and the junction held 10 bases outside the gene matches. This CDR3 is CASSEPRAGGQYGYTF. The CDR3, as DNA: TGTGCCAGCAGTGAACCGCGGGCAGGGGGCCAGTATGGCTACACCTTC.

This sequence joins TRBV3-1 (or the pseudogene TRBV3-2) and TRBJ1-5; 7 bases are shared with TRBD1. This CDR3 has 14 residues. The J segment lost 4 bases and the V segment lost 5 bases, leaving 5 bases of the junction unmatched. Germline-derived CDR1 and CDR2 are LGHDT and YNNKEL (reference sequence). The CDR3 loop is CASSFSTGNQPQHF. DNA of the CDR3: TGTGCCAGCAGCTTCTCGACAGGGAATCAGCCCCAGCATTTT.

V and J are TRBV6-6 and TRBJ2-1; 12 bases fit TRBD2. The CDR3 contains 14 residues. The germline gives CDR1 MNHNY, CDR2 SVGAGI (reference sequence). J was trimmed by 10 bases and V by 6 bases; bases with no gene match: 7. The CDR3 protein is CASSSSGGVLEQFF. In DNA, the CDR3 is TGTGCCAGCAGCTCTAGCGGGGGGGTCTTAGAGCAGTTCTTC.